This T cell receptor (beta chain) was recorded in a study of shared clonotypes between healthy human individuals. TCRdb's table, derived via immunoSEQ multiplex PCR, lists solely in-frame clones and lacks some. The sample contains 2 million to 2.5 million clones, around 95% of which appear only once. The study's findings and limits: Clonotype sharing among the donors was expected to vary with sequencing depth. Naive subsets, compared against memory subsets, generally had larger estimated richness values.

About this clone: Its antigen remains unidentified.

All donors qualified as healthy HIV-negative adults and had experienced no recent acute infections or vaccinations. This clonotype was obtained from a man younger than 30 in good health. The specimen sequenced was naive CD4+ T cells sorted from blood. Specified subset: CD45RA+ positively selected.

This chain's CDR3 is CASIHGATTDTQYF. The CDR3 region has the DNA TGTGCCAGCATCCATGGGGCTACCACAGATACGCAGTATTTT. V and J are TRBV5-4 and TRBJ2-3, with D perhaps TRBD1 (5 bases). V was trimmed by 6 bases and J by 2 bases, leaving 13 bases between them. The CDR3 has 14 residues. Germline V gives CDR1 SGHNT, CDR2 YYREEE (reference sequence).